The present T cell receptor (beta chain) was sequenced within a study of metastatic and nonmetastatic thyroid tumors (dated by TCRdb to the early 2020s). Background on the whole study: Repertoires were compared across peripheral blood and tumor or nodule tissue samples from malignant and benign thyroid patients. The research as a whole found: TCR beta diversity was reported as significantly higher in malignant tumors than in benign nodules, in both blood and tumor samples.

Relative to its sample, this clone is medium-sized (0.01 to 0.1%). Its cognate antigen has yet to be identified. No much larger clone is present one base from it, and per-base qualities are unavailable. Preparation of the library involved PCR. The data were produced on an Illumina HiSeq 4000. High-throughput sequencing was used to profile the TCR beta-chain CDR3 region of every patient. Regarding the original processing steps: CDR3 differences across clinicopathological groups were used to build a classifier for discriminating distant-metastatic papillary thyroid cancer patients. The Shannon index was used to assess repertoire diversity, and the Morisita-Horn index was used to assess tumor-blood repertoire similarity. In TCRdb, the public reads were trimmed at Q25 with fastp and aligned with MiXCR, with productive beta chains retained. The V and J calls shown here were made by TCRdb, not taken from the authors' results. Here the sample has 5,000 or so clones; under 30% occur a single time. The ten largest make up 12% to 15% of the sample.

None of the patients had been given any treatment before thyroid surgery. Using T-cell receptor beta sequencing, the researchers looked back retrospectively at clinical samples from patients, gathered between about 2011 and 2019. Sequencing used adjacent normal tissue. The receptor's source is a female donor with papillary thyroid cancer or a benign thyroid nodule (not recorded which). Some clones in this sample may be carry-over from other donors' samples.

The DNA reads as follows: TGCAGTGCTAGAAAAGGGGGGAACACCGGGGAGCTGTTTTTT. Its protein reads: CSARKGGNTGELFF. Rearrangement joined TRBV20-1 to TRBJ2-2, and possibly TRBD1, on 6 matching bases. V is pared back by 2 bases and J by 1 base, with 8 bases lying between the germline termini. The germline V gene (reference sequence) gives CDR1 as DFQATT and CDR2 as SNEGSKA. The CDR3 covers 14 residues, taking in both the cysteine and the phenylalanine. The retained sequence is limited to the CDR3, 42 bases, with the frame set at the first base.